This passage covers 11 T cell receptor beta chains from one sample sequenced in a study of cytomegalovirus exposure and HLA in healthy donors. The PCR used 60 Vbeta and 13 Jbeta primers. The method was immunoSEQ multiplex PCR; TCRdb's version includes in-frame clones alone and lacks a portion of them. This listing includes 70,000 or so clones. Sequenced input: PBMCs. The receptors stem from a boy aged 5-17 years in good health and CMV-seronegative.

The V gene is TRBV10-3, the J gene TRBJ1-2; D perhaps matches TRBD1 (6 bases). V lost 6 bases, J lost 7 bases, and 12 bases lay in between. This CDR3 has 12 residues. Germline CDR1 ENHRY, CDR2 SYGVKD. The chain's CDR3 is CAIRVQGSGYTF. CDR3 nucleotides: TGTGCCATCAGAGTACAGGGATCTGGCTACACCTTC.

Of note for this clone: One end of the junction fails to match germline, which may point to a read error. The genes are TRBV9 and TRBJ2-3; possible D gene TRBD2, 5 bases. CDR3 size: 15 residues. Germline V gives CDR1 SGDLS, CDR2 YYNGEE. The CDR3 protein is CASSSRTGSTDKQYF. The CDR3 bases are TGTGCCAGCAGCTCCCGGACGGGGAGCACAGATAAGCAGTATTTT. The full variable domain, its missing parts supplied by reference TRBV9 and TRBJ2-3, is DSGVTQTPKHLITATGQRVTLRCSPRSGDLSVYWYQQSLDQGLQFLIQYYNGEERAKGNILERFSAQQFPDLHSELNLSSLELGDSALYFCASSSRTGSTDKQYFGPGTRLTVL.

J is TRBJ1-1 and V is TRBV7-9; 7 nucleotides agree with TRBD1. This CDR3 is 18 amino acids long. Losses at the gene ends were 1 base for V and 0 bases for J; bases not matched to a gene: 11. CDR1 and CDR2 (germline): SEHNR, FQNEAQ (reference sequence). Written as DNA, the CDR3 is TGTGCCAGCAGCTTAGTTGTTGTCCGGGACAGCTTGAACACTGAAGCTTTCTTT. It is translated as CASSLVVVRDSLNTEAFF.

This chain connects TRBV4-1 to TRBJ2-1; no definite D call. Germline loops: CDR1 MGHRA, CDR2 YSYEKL. The CDR3 spans 15 residues. The V and J ends lost 1 base and 0 bases respectively, with 7 bases between them. Written as DNA, the CDR3 is TGCGCCAGCAGCCAAGGGGCGTCCTCCTACAATGAGCAGTTCTTC. This translates into CASSQGASSYNEQFF.

The rearrangement joins TRBV6-1 to TRBJ1-3; no clear D. V lost 8 bases and J 0 bases, leaving 11 bases between the germline ends. The germline V gene encodes CDR1 MNHNS and CDR2 SASEGT. The CDR3 has 14 residues. CDR3 coding DNA: TGTGCCAGCCGTCAGGCTCTCTCTGGAAACACCATATATTTT. Amino acid sequence: CASRQALSGNTIYF.

This chain uses TRBV19 with TRBJ1-2; D might be TRBD1 (6 bases). Germline assignment: CDR1 LNHDA and CDR2 SQIVND (reference sequence). V shed 9 bases and J shed 2 bases, with 19 bases lying between them. The CDR3 runs 15 residues. The chain's CDR3 is CASSGGPIRNYGYTF. CDR3 in DNA: TGTGCCAGCTCGGGGGGCCCAATCCGAAACTATGGCTACACCTTC.

This chain connects TRBV5-6 to TRBJ2-2; 9 bases align to TRBD1. CDR1 SGHDT and CDR2 YYEEEE come from the germline V gene. With 4 bases clipped from V and 6 bases from J, the junction kept 16 bases outside the gene matches. The CDR3 covers 18 residues. CDR3 in DNA: TGTGCCAGCAGCCGGGGGCTCTGGGACAGGGTCAATCCCGGGGAGCTGTTTTTT. This codes for CASSRGLWDRVNPGELFF.

This chain links TRBV2 with TRBJ1-1; D uncertain. The germline V gene encodes CDR1 SNHLY and CDR2 FYNNEI. V was trimmed by 7 bases and J by 4 bases, leaving 13 bases between them. The CDR3 covers 13 residues. CDR3 protein: CASTAGRGTEAFF. Written as DNA, the CDR3 is TGTGCCAGCACTGCAGGACGGGGCACTGAAGCTTTCTTT.

The chain recombines TRBV30 with TRBJ2-1; 8 bases align to TRBD2. CDR3 length: 14 residues. CDR1 and CDR2 from the germline V gene are GTSNPN and SVGIG (reference sequence). V trimming: 8 bases; J trimming: 2 bases; junction bases outside the gene matches: 8. The chain's CDR3 is CARGGRGAYNEQFF. The CDR3 DNA follows: TGTGCCCGGGGTGGGCGGGGGGCCTACAATGAGCAGTTCTTC.

The chain carries TRBV5-6 and TRBJ2-3; 8 positions match TRBD1. Germline trimming cut 1 base from V and 0 bases from J; bases unmatched to any gene: 1. Germline V gene sequence: CDR1 SGHDT, CDR2 YYEEEE. The CDR3 has 15 residues. In DNA form, the CDR3 reads TGTGCCAGCAGCTTGCGGGACAGGAGCACAGATACGCAGTATTTT. Protein product: CASSLRDRSTDTQYF.

The chain uses TRBV7-6 and TRBJ2-7; 7 bases map to TRBD2. J was trimmed by 0 bases and V by 8 bases; bases with no gene match: 4. The CDR3 is made up of 13 amino acids. Germline V gene sequence: CDR1 SGHVS, CDR2 FNYEAQ. This CDR3 is CASGRATSYEQYF. The CDR3 bases are TGTGCCAGCGGGAGGGCCACCTCCTACGAGCAGTACTTC.